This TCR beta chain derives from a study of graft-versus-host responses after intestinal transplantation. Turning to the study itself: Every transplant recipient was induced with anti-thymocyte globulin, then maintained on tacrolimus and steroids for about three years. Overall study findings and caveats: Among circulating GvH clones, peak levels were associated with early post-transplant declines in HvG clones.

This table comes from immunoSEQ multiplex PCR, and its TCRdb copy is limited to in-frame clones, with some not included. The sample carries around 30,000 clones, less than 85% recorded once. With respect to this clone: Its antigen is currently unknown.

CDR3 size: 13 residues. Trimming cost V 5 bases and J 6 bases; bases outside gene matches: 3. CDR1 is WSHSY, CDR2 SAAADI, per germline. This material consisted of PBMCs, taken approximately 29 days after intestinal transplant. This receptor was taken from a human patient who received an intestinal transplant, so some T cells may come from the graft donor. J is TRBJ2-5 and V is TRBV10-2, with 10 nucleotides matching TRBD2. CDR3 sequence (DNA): TGCGCCAGCAGTAGCGGGGGGGCACAGACCCAGTACTTC. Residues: CASSSGGAQTQYF.